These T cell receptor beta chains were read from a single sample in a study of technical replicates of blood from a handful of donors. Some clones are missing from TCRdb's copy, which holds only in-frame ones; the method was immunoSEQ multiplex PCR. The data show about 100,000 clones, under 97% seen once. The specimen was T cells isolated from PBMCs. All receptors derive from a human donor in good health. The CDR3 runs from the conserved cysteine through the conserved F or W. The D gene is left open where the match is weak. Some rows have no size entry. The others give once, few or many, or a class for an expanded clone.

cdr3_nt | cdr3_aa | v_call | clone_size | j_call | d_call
TGCGCCAGCAGCTTGGGGAGCACTGGAAACACCATATATTTT | CASSLGSTGNTIYF | TRBV5-1 | . | TRBJ1-3 | .
TGTGCCAGCAGTGACGCCGGGAGGGAGGAGACCCAGTACTTC | CASSDAGREETQYF | TRBV6-4 | . | TRBJ2-5 | TRBD2
TGTGCCAGTAGTATAAGGGACAGGGGGCGAAGTGAAGCTTTCTTT | CASSIRDRGRSEAFF | TRBV19 | . | TRBJ1-1 | TRBD1
TGTGCCAGCAGTGAGACGCGGGAGCGGTACGAGCAGTACTTC | CASSETRERYEQYF | TRBV2 | . | TRBJ2-7 | TRBD2
TGCAGCGTTGAACTAGGACAGGGGTATGGCTACACCTTC | CSVELGQGYGYTF | TRBV29-1 | . | TRBJ1-2 | TRBD1
TGTGCCATCGGGACTAGCGGAAAAGAGCAGTACTTC | CAIGTSGKEQYF | TRBV5-4 | . | TRBJ2-7 | TRBD2
TGTGCCAGTAGTACCACAGGGGGCCACCAGCCCCAGCATTTT | CASSTTGGHQPQHF | TRBV19 | . | TRBJ1-5 | TRBD1
TGTGCCAGCAGTGAAGGCGGGCTGGGAAATCAGCCCCAGCATTTT | CASSEGGLGNQPQHF | TRBV2 | . | TRBJ1-5 | .
TGTGGAACGGGGACTAGCGGGTCTAATGAGCAGTTCTTC | CGTGTSGSNEQFF | TRBV7-9 | . | TRBJ2-1 | TRBD2
TGCGCCAGCAGCCGGGTCGCGGACAGGCAGGGCAGCACTGAAGCTTTCTTT | CASSRVADRQGSTEAFF | TRBV4-1 | . | TRBJ1-1 | TRBD1
TGTGCCAGCAGTGAACCCACCGCGAGCAATCAGCCCCAGCATTTT | CASSEPTASNQPQHF | TRBV2 | . | TRBJ1-5 | .
TGTGCCAGTAGTACTCGTGGGGGACTAGCGGGAGTCGCGGATACGCAGTATTTT | CASSTRGGLAGVADTQYF | TRBV19 | . | TRBJ2-3 | TRBD2
TGTGCCAGCAACCCCCTGGGGCTCGATAGCAATCAGCCCCAGCATTTT | CASNPLGLDSNQPQHF | TRBV5-5 | . | TRBJ1-5 | .
TGTGCCAGCAGCTTGCCGACAGTTGGCTACACCTTC | CASSLPTVGYTF | TRBV5-6 | . | TRBJ1-2 | .
TGTGCCAGCAGCCACTCCGGGACTAGCTCCTCCGAGCAGTACTTC | CASSHSGTSSSEQYF | TRBV4-2 | . | TRBJ2-7 | TRBD2
TGTGCCAGAAGATCTACTAGCGGGGCACCTCGGGGTGGCACAGATACGCAGTATTTT | CARRSTSGAPRGGTDTQYF | TRBV5-3 | . | TRBJ2-3 | TRBD2
TGTGCCAGCAGCCCGAGGGGGGGGGAGACCCAGTACTTC | CASSPRGGETQYF | TRBV6-5 | . | TRBJ2-5 | .
TGTGCCAGCAGTGCCGGGACTAGTGGGTACGAGCAGTACTTC | CASSAGTSGYEQYF | TRBV6-1 | . | TRBJ2-7 | TRBD2
TGTGCCAGCAGCCTGGTGACTGGCCCCTACGAGCAGTACTTC | CASSLVTGPYEQYF | TRBV6-1 | . | TRBJ2-7 | .
TGCAGCGTTGACGGGTATCTGCCGGAGACCCAGTACTTC | CSVDGYLPETQYF | TRBV29-1 | . | TRBJ2-5 | .
TGTGCCAGCAGTTCTCAACAGACAGGAGCTGACTACACTGAAGCTTTCTTT | CASSSQQTGADYTEAFF | TRBV27 | . | TRBJ1-1 | .
TGTGCCAGCAGCCCCTTGAGCGGGAGGAGCTACGAGCAGTACTTC | CASSPLSGRSYEQYF | TRBV7-6 | . | TRBJ2-7 | TRBD2
TGCGCCAGCAGCCGGGGTAGCAATCAGCCCCAGCATTTT | CASSRGSNQPQHF | TRBV10-1 | . | TRBJ1-5 | .
TGTGCCAGCAGTTCCGGGACAGGTGACTATGGCTACACCTTC | CASSSGTGDYGYTF | TRBV7-6 | once | TRBJ1-2 | TRBD1
TGTGCCAGCAGCTATAGGACGGGAGGCTTGGAAAAAGGGTACGAGCAGTACTTC | CASSYRTGGLEKGYEQYF | TRBV7-8 | . | TRBJ2-7 | TRBD2
TGTGCTAGTGGTTCGGCCGACTCGCCCTACGAGCAGTACTTC | CASGSADSPYEQYF | TRBV12-5 | . | TRBJ2-7 | .
TGTGCCAGCGCGGGACTAGCCAACAATGAGCAGTTCTTC | CASAGLANNEQFF | TRBV6-5 | . | TRBJ2-1 | TRBD2
TGTGCCAGCAGCGTAGATTCGGGACAGGGGGCAAGAGAGCAGTACTTC | CASSVDSGQGAREQYF | TRBV9 | . | TRBJ2-7 | TRBD1
TGTGCCTGGAGTGTAGGGACAGGCGGAGAGCAGTACTTC | CAWSVGTGGEQYF | TRBV30 | . | TRBJ2-7 | TRBD1
TGTGCCAGCAGCTTGTCCGAAGGGGCGCGAGAGACCCAGTACTTC | CASSLSEGARETQYF | TRBV2 | . | TRBJ2-5 | .
TGCAGCGTCGCCCTCGGGCGGGAGGTGTACGAGCAGTACTTC | CSVALGREVYEQYF | TRBV29-1 | . | TRBJ2-7 | TRBD2
TGTGCCAGCAGCTTAGGGGCGGAGAGGGGACGGGGGGAGCAGTACTTC | CASSLGAERGRGEQYF | TRBV5-4 | . | TRBJ2-7 | .
TGTGCCAGCAGTTTGGCGGGGGGGGGTTGGAAGACCCAGTACTTC | CASSLAGGGWKTQYF | TRBV27 | . | TRBJ2-5 | TRBD2
TGTGCCAGCAGCTTAGCGTTATATGAGCAGTTCTTC | CASSLALYEQFF | TRBV7-9 | . | TRBJ2-1 | .
TGTGCCAGCAGGGAAAAGATGGACAGGGGAAACAATCAGCCCCAGCATTTT | CASREKMDRGNNQPQHF | TRBV27 | . | TRBJ1-5 | TRBD1
TGTGCCAGCAGCTTAGCGCTCTCAGACAGGGACGAGCAGTACTTC | CASSLALSDRDEQYF | TRBV7-8 | . | TRBJ2-7 | TRBD1
TGTGCCAGCAGCCGGTTCAGGTTATCTAATGAAAAACTGTTTTTT | CASSRFRLSNEKLFF | TRBV28 | . | TRBJ1-4 | .
TGTGCCAGCAGTGAAGAACCGGGTCTGGCTGAAGCTTTCTTT | CASSEEPGLAEAFF | TRBV6-1 | . | TRBJ1-1 | .
TGTGCCAGCAGTTCCCGACTAGCAAGTGATACGCAGTATTTT | CASSSRLASDTQYF | TRBV6-6 | . | TRBJ2-3 | TRBD2
TGTGCCAGCAGTGGTTATAACACTGAAGCTTTCTTT | CASSGYNTEAFF | TRBV6-1 | . | TRBJ1-1 | .
TGCGCCAGCAGCCTCTCCGGGGGGGACCAAGAGACCCAGTACTTC | CASSLSGGDQETQYF | TRBV4-1 | . | TRBJ2-5 | TRBD2
TGTGCCAGCAGTCCGGACAGGGTTGGTCAGCCCCAGCATTTT | CASSPDRVGQPQHF | TRBV2 | . | TRBJ1-5 | TRBD1
TGTGCCAGCAGAGAAGGAGGGAACGGTGGCTACACCTTC | CASREGGNGGYTF | TRBV9 | . | TRBJ1-2 | .
TGTGCCAGTAGTATGATTTTGAGTAGCAATCAGCCCCAGCATTTT | CASSMILSSNQPQHF | TRBV19 | . | TRBJ1-5 | .
TGCAGCGTTGTTCCGTTTCAGACATACACTGAAGCTTTCTTT | CSVVPFQTYTEAFF | TRBV29-1 | . | TRBJ1-1 | .
TGTGCCAGCAGTTCAAGGCCCCGAGGACTAGCGGGAAAAGGTGAGCAGTTCTTC | CASSSRPRGLAGKGEQFF | TRBV28 | . | TRBJ2-1 | TRBD2
TGTGCCAGTAGCCCCCAGGACAGGGGCGTGGAGACCCAGTACTTC | CASSPQDRGVETQYF | TRBV19 | . | TRBJ2-5 | TRBD1
TGTGCCAGCAGCCCTGGGTGGGCCCTCCTTAACTATGGCTACACCTTC | CASSPGWALLNYGYTF | TRBV27 | . | TRBJ1-2 | .
TGTGCCAGCAGCTCGACAGCCTCGGGACTCTACAATGAGCAGTTCTTC | CASSSTASGLYNEQFF | TRBV9 | . | TRBJ2-1 | .
TGCGCCAGCAGCCAGCCTGGGACAGGGGGAAATTCACCCCTCCACTTT | CASSQPGTGGNSPLHF | TRBV4-1 | . | TRBJ1-6 | TRBD1
TGTGCCAGCAGTTACTCCGGGACAACGGTGGAGACCCAGTACTTC | CASSYSGTTVETQYF | TRBV6-5 | . | TRBJ2-5 | .
TGTGCCAGCAGTTTATCCCGGACTAGCGGGGACACAGATACGCAGTATTTT | CASSLSRTSGDTDTQYF | TRBV27 | . | TRBJ2-3 | TRBD2
TGCGCCAGCAGTCCGGGACAGGGGGAAACTGAAGCTTTCTTT | CASSPGQGETEAFF | TRBV5-1 | . | TRBJ1-1 | TRBD1
TGCGCCAGCAGCTTGGTTGGGGTCACTAGGACCGGGGAGCTGTTTTTT | CASSLVGVTRTGELFF | TRBV5-1 | . | TRBJ2-2 | .
TGTGCCAGCAGTTTAGGGACAGGGGGCAATCAGCCCCAGCATTTT | CASSLGTGGNQPQHF | TRBV27 | . | TRBJ1-5 | TRBD1